The text below deals with one T cell receptor beta chain. The antigen is unknown. This entry is derived from a study of shared clonotypes between healthy human individuals. General study points: Shared clonotypes across all four donors exceeded non-shared ones in generation probability.

The CDR3 loop spans 14 amino acids. CDR1 LNHDA and CDR2 SQIVND come from the germline V gene (reference sequence). Trimming removed 3 bases from V and 3 bases from J, with 9 bases in between. Selected positively for CCR7 and CD45RO-negative, naive CD8 cells excluded terminally differentiated effector memory CD45RA+ cells. The assay was immunoSEQ multiplex PCR, and TCRdb's table has in-frame clones only and misses some. The sample has millions of clones, about 95% seen once. Sequencing was carried out using naive CD8+ T cells sorted from blood. This sequence originates from a man between 18 and 35 years old in good health. The chain is built from TRBV19 and TRBJ1-5; D not certain. The CDR3, as DNA: TGTGCCAGTAGTATCCTGGACTTCAATCAGCCCCAGCATTTT. Its translation: CASSILDFNQPQHF.